The T cell receptor beta chain described here comes from a study of cytomegalovirus exposure and HLA in healthy donors. This CDR3 spans 15 amino acids. V shed 3 bases, J shed 4 bases, and the junction held 6 bases outside the gene matches. Germline V CDR1 and CDR2: MDHEN, SYDVKM. Primers for the PCR totalled 60 Vbeta and 13 Jbeta. The protocol was immunoSEQ multiplex PCR, while the TCRdb copy is restricted to in-frame clones and leaves out a portion. The sample contains 95,000 to 110,000 clones, more than 75% of which appear only once. Sequencing was carried out using PBMCs. The clonotype was recovered from a woman between 18 and 29 years old in good health and CMV-seropositive. The chain has TRBV28 and TRBJ1-5; 7 positions match TRBD1. CDR3 sequence reads: CASSFPDRDNQPQHF. The CDR3 DNA is TGTGCCAGCAGTTTCCCCGACAGGGATAATCAGCCCCAGCATTTT.